This T cell receptor beta chain was identified during a study of PD-L1 blockade in urothelial cancer. This CDR3 spans 17 amino acids. In germline, CDR1 is LNHDA, CDR2 SQIVND (reference sequence). V shed 3 bases and J 0 bases; nucleotides not matched to a gene: 5. In each PCR, synthetic TCR analog templates were spiked in. TCRdb's copy holds only in-frame clones and misses some; the assay was immunoSEQ multiplex PCR. There are roughly 29,000 clones in the sample; over 75% occur only once, and approximately 2.2% lies in the top ten. The sample holds one count of this clone. J is TRBJ1-5 and V is TRBV19; 10 bases are shared with TRBD1. Sequences were derived from PBMCs, sampled around atezolizumab (anti-PD-L1) treatment. The receptor was derived from a man in his fifties with urothelial cancer. The CDR3 loop reads CASSILGQGNSNQPQHF. The CDR3 DNA reads TGTGCCAGTAGTATCTTGGGACAGGGGAATAGCAATCAGCCCCAGCATTTT.